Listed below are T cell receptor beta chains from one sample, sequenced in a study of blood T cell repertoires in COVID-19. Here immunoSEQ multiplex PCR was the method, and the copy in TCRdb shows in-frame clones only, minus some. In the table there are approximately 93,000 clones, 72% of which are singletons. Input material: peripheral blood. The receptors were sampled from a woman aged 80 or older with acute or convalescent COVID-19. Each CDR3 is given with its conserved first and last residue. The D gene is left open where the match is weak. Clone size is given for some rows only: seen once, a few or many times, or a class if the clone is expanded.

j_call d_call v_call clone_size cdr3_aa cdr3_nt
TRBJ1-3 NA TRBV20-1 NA CSAAANTIYF TGCAGTGCAGCGGCGAACACCATATATTTT
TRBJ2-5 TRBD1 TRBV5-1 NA CASALLQGANLQETQYF TGCGCCAGCGCTCTTCTGCAGGGGGCGAATTTGCAAGAGACCCAGTACTTC
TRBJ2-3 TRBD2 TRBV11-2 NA CASSLLAGGRDTQYF TGTGCCAGCAGCTTGCTAGCGGGGGGGCGAGATACGCAGTATTTT
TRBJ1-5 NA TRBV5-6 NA CASSLRVGGNQPQHF TGTGCCAGCAGCCTCAGGGTTGGTGGCAATCAGCCCCAGCATTTT
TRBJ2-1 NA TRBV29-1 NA CSVQGINGNEQFF TGCAGCGTACAGGGAATCAATGGGAATGAGCAGTTCTTC
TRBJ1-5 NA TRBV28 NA CASSSPTGLNQPQHF TGTGCCAGCAGCTCCCCTACAGGGCTAAATCAGCCCCAGCATTTT
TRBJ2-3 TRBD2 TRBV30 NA CAWSVRGGLISTDTQYF TGTGCCTGGAGTGTTCGGGGGGGCCTTATAAGCACAGATACGCAGTATTTT
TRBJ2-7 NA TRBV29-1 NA CSVTSRTAKDEQYF TGCAGCGTGACATCGAGGACAGCAAAGGACGAGCAGTACTTC
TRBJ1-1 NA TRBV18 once CASSQSRGTNTEAFF TGTGCCAGCTCACAGAGCCGCGGGACGAACACTGAAGCTTTCTTT
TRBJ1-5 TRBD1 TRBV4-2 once CASSQSDRVASNQPQHF TGTGCCAGCAGCCAATCGGACAGGGTAGCTAGCAATCAGCCCCAGCATTTT
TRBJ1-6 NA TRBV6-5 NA CASSYSPGGSPLHF TGTGCCAGCAGTTACTCGCCGGGCGGGTCACCCCTCCACTTT
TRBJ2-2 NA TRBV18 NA CASSPAGAAGTGELFF TGTGCCAGCTCACCAGCGGGGGCGGCTGGCACCGGGGAGCTGTTTTTT
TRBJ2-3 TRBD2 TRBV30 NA CAWSRKAGGTDTQYF TGTGCCTGGAGTCGGAAAGCGGGGGGGACAGATACGCAGTATTTT
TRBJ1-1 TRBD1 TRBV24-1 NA CATSDSGQMNTEAFF TGTGCCACCAGTGATTCGGGACAGATGAACACTGAAGCTTTCTTT
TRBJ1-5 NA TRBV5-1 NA CASSLGVESNQPQHF TGCGCCAGCAGCTTGGGGGTGGAGAGCAATCAGCCCCAGCATTTT
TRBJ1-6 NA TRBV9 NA CASSPGGGFFSPLHF TGTGCCAGCAGCCCCGGGGGGGGCTTCTTTTCACCCCTCCACTTT
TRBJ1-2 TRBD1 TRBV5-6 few CASAIRAGGGIGYTF TGTGCCAGCGCAATACGGGCAGGGGGCGGAATTGGCTACACCTTC
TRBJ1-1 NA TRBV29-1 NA CSVEAGTTEAFF TGCAGCGTTGAAGCAGGTACTACTGAAGCTTTCTTT
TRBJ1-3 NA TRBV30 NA CAWSVGGTSGNTIYF TGTGCCTGGAGTGTTGGCGGGACCTCTGGAAACACCATATATTTT
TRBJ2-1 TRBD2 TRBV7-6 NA CASSSRGGGSYNEQFF TGTGCCAGCAGCTCCCGGGGCGGGGGTTCCTACAATGAGCAGTTCTTC
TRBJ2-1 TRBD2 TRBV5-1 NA CASSPRAGLASEQFF TGCGCCAGCAGCCCCCGGGCGGGACTAGCTTCTGAGCAGTTCTTC
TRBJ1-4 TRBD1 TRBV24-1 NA CATVIRPGDRVNEKLFF TGTGCCACAGTGATTCGGCCGGGTGACAGGGTGAATGAAAAACTGTTTTTT
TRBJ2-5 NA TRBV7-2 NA CASSFSSEETQYF TGTGCCAGCAGCTTTTCTAGCGAAGAGACCCAGTACTTC
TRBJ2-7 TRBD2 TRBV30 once CAWSPGRPPREAQYF TGTGCCTGGAGTCCGGGACGGCCACCTCGGGAGGCGCAGTACTTC
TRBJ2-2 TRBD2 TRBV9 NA CASTLSLSGTNTGELFF TGTGCCAGCACCCTTTCCCTTAGCGGGACAAACACCGGGGAGCTGTTTTTT
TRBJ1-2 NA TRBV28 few CASSSPTANYGYTF TGTGCCAGCAGTTCTCCAACAGCTAACTATGGCTACACCTTC
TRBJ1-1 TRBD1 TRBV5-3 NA CARSPRDRGAEDTEAFF TGTGCCAGAAGCCCGAGGGACAGGGGAGCAGAGGACACTGAAGCTTTCTTT
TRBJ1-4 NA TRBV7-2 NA CASSPTEFNEKLFF TGTGCCAGCAGCCCTACAGAATTTAATGAAAAACTGTTTTTT
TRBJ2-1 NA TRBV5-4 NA CASSLVYGTLNNEQFF TGTGCCAGCAGCTTGGTGTACGGGACACTTAACAATGAGCAGTTCTTC
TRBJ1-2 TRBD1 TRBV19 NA CASSVTGGVGYTF TGTGCCAGTAGTGTCACAGGGGGAGTTGGCTACACCTTC
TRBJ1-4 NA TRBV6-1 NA CASSEARGIEKLFF TGTGCCAGCAGTGAAGCAAGGGGGATCGAAAAACTGTTTTTT
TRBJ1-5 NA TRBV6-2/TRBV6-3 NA CASSYSNGEDQPQHF TGTGCCAGCAGTTACTCGAATGGGGAGGATCAGCCCCAGCATTTT
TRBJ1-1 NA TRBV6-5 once CASSFRGGGTEAFF TGTGCCAGCAGCTTTCGGGGGGGTGGGACTGAAGCTTTCTTT
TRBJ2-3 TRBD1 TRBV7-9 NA CAGTGTANTDTQYF TGTGCCGGGACCGGGACAGCGAACACAGATACGCAGTATTTT
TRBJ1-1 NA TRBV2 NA CASSVEATTEAFF TGTGCCAGCAGCGTCGAGGCTACCACTGAAGCTTTCTTT
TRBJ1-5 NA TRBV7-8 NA CASSLLGGVGVGNQPQHF TGTGCCAGCAGCTTATTAGGGGGGGTTGGGGTAGGCAATCAGCCCCAGCATTTT
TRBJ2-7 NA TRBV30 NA CAWSGLNEQYF TGTGCCTGGAGCGGACTGAACGAGCAGTACTTC
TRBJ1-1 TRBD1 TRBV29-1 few CSVGGMNTEAFF TGCAGCGTAGGGGGCATGAACACTGAAGCTTTCTTT
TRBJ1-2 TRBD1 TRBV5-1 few CASTDQGAGGYTF TGCGCCAGCACCGATCAGGGGGCGGGTGGCTACACCTTC
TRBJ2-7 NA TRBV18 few CASSPLYRQLNYEQYF TGTGCCAGCTCACCGCTTTATAGACAGCTGAACTACGAGCAGTACTTC
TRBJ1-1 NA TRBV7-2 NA CASSPNQGTNTEAFF TGTGCCAGCAGCCCCAATCAGGGGACGAATACTGAAGCTTTCTTT
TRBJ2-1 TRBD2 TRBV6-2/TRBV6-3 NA CASRPLPGLAGGDNEQFF TGTGCCAGCAGGCCTCTTCCGGGACTAGCGGGGGGGGACAATGAGCAGTTCTTC
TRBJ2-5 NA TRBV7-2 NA CASSLAGGQETQYF TGTGCCAGCAGCTTAGCGGGGGGCCAAGAGACCCAGTACTTC
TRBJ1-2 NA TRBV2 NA CASSVGQRIDGYTF TGTGCCAGCAGTGTAGGACAGCGAATAGACGGCTACACCTTC
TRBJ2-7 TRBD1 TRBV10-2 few CASRRGHSYEQYF TGCGCCAGCAGGAGGGGGCATTCCTACGAGCAGTACTTC
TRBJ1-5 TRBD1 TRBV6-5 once CASNRQGALGQPQHF TGTGCCAGCAACCGACAGGGGGCTCTTGGTCAGCCCCAGCATTTT
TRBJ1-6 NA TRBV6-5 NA CASSYEERRGSPLHF TGTGCCAGCAGTTACGAGGAGCGACGGGGATCACCCCTCCACTTT
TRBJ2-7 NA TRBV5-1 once CASSLDRDYEQYF TGCGCCAGCAGCTTGGACCGGGACTACGAGCAGTACTTC
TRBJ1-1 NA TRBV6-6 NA CASTDGGQAYTEAFF TGTGCCAGCACCGACGGGGGGCAGGCCTACACTGAAGCTTTCTTT